This passage covers 26 T cell receptor beta chains from one sample sequenced in a study of breast tumors, draining lymph nodes, adjacent tissues. MiXCR was run by TCRdb on the multiplex PCR reads, yielding one entry per CDR3 protein. The top ten clones hold under 1.2% of a sample with more than 250,000 distinct CDR3 sequences, roughly 31% of them seen once. Samples came from axillary lymph nodes draining the breast cancer. Sequencing used axillary lymph node tissue. These receptors were obtained from a female donor with breast cancer. Some clones in this sample may be carry-over from other donors' samples.

The chain uses TRBV20-1 and TRBJ2-1, with TRBD2 identical over 13 bases. CDR3 length: 14 residues. CDR1 is DFQATT and CDR2 is SNEGSKA in the germline V gene (reference sequence). V lost 5 bases to trimming and J lost 8 bases; unmatched junction nucleotides: 6. For the CDR3, the DNA is TGCAGTGCTCAAGGACTAGCGGGGGTCTATGAGCAGTTCTTC. It is translated as CSAQGLAGVYEQFF.

This clonotype came up a few times. This chain uses TRBV18 with TRBJ1-4, with 9 positions matching TRBD1. V shed 5 bases and J 5 bases; nucleotides not matched to a gene: 6. Germline V lookup: CDR1 KGHSH, CDR2 LQKENI. The CDR3 runs to 15 residues. The CDR3 protein is CASSTNGQGNEKLFF. The DNA of the CDR3 is TGTGCCAGCTCAACTAACGGACAGGGGAATGAAAAACTGTTTTTT. Full variable domain (rest looked up from reference TRBV18 and TRBJ1-4): NAGVMQNPRHLVRRRGQEARLRCSPMKGHSHVYWYRQLPEEGLKFMVYLQKENIIDESGMPKERFSAEFPKEGPSILRIQQVVRGDSAAYFCASSTNGQGNEKLFFGSGTQLSVL.

There are many counts of this clonotype. The CDR3 reads CASRGQGLVETQYF. The CDR3 DNA reads TGTGCCAGCAGGGGACAGGGGTTAGTGGAGACCCAGTACTTC. The V call is TRBV11-3, the J call TRBJ2-5, with 10 bases identical to TRBD1. The CDR3 is made up of 14 amino acids. The germline gives CDR1 SGHNT, CDR2 YENEEA. V was clipped by 6 bases and J by 5 bases; unmatched bases: 6.

About this clonotype itself: A much larger clone lies one base from this, so it may be a read error. V gene TRBV19 combines with J gene TRBJ2-1; 8 bases are a match to TRBD1. The CDR3 has 13 amino acids. Germline loops: CDR1 LNHDA, CDR2 SQIVND (reference sequence). V was pared by 7 bases and J by 8 bases, with 7 bases of the junction left unmatched. CDR3 loop: CASNRQGPYEQFF. CDR3 in DNA: TGTGCCAGTAACCGACAGGGGCCCTATGAGCAGTTCTTC. Full variable domain (outside the CDR3, taken from reference TRBV19 and TRBJ2-1): DGGITQSPKYLFRKEGQNVTLSCEQNLNHDAMYWYRQDPGQGLRLIYYSQIVNDFQKGDIAEGYSVSREKKESFPLTVTSAQKNPTAFYLCASNRQGPYEQFFGPGTRLTVL.

This clonotype was observed once. A much larger clone differs by one base, so this may be a read error. The gene calls are TRBV11-2 and TRBJ2-7, with a weak D call TRBD1 (7 bases). CDR1 SGHAT and CDR2 FQNNGV come from the germline V gene. This CDR3 comprises 16 residues. The CDR3 reads CASSLLGGGQNYEQCF. CDR3 sequence (DNA): TGTGCCAGCAGCTTACTCGGAGGGGGACAGAACTACGAGCAGTGCTTC.

This clonotype was detected many times. The chain couples TRBV9 to TRBJ1-5, with a possible D match to TRBD1 (5 bases). Germline V lookup: CDR1 SGDLS, CDR2 YYNGEE. V gave up 0 bases and J gave up 10 bases, with 17 bases separating them. The CDR3 has 15 amino acids. The CDR3 is CASSVGGPGEGPQHF. DNA for the CDR3: TGTGCCAGCAGCGTAGGGGGACCCGGGGAGGGACCCCAGCATTTT.

The chain combines TRBV27 with TRBJ2-1; 7 bases map to TRBD1. The CDR3 is made up of 14 amino acids. The trim removed 8 bases at V and 5 bases at J, leaving 9 bases unmatched. Germline CDR1 MNHEY, CDR2 SMNVEV (reference sequence). Here the CDR3 reads CASRQQGMNNEQFF. The DNA for the CDR3 is TGTGCCAGCCGTCAACAGGGGATGAACAATGAGCAGTTCTTC.

This chain joins TRBV6-5 and TRBJ2-1; D call uncertain. The CDR3 covers 15 residues. Looked up from germline, CDR1 is MNHEY and CDR2 is SVGAGI. V was clipped by 2 bases and J by 0 bases, with 8 bases between them. CDR3 region: CASSYVVSSYNEQFF. CDR3 sequence (DNA): TGTGCCAGCAGTTACGTCGTTAGCTCCTACAATGAGCAGTTCTTC.

V is TRBV11-2 and J is TRBJ2-2; 7 bases align to TRBD2. V lost 5 bases, J lost 4 bases, and 16 bases stayed unmatched. Germline V gene data show CDR1 as SGHAT and CDR2 as FQNNGV. The length of the CDR3 is 18 residues. The CDR3 region has the DNA TGTGCCAGCAGCCAAAGCCCGGGACCAGCGGGATTCACCGGGGAGCTGTTTTTT. Protein: CASSQSPGPAGFTGELFF.

This clonotype was recorded at least ten times. The CDR3 DNA is TGTGCCAGCAGCCGAGGGGGTGTAAGGGGAGAGACCCAGTACTTC. Protein sequence: CASSRGGVRGETQYF. This chain uses TRBV7-2 with TRBJ2-5, with D perhaps TRBD1 (6 bases). This CDR3 is 15 amino acids long. Trimming removed 5 bases at V and 4 bases at J, with 17 bases between. Germline lookup yields CDR1 SGHTA and CDR2 FQGNSA.

There are a few counts of this clonotype. V and J are TRBV12-3 or TRBV12-4 and TRBJ2-1; TRBD2 matches at 7 bases. Losses at the gene ends were 6 bases for V and 7 bases for J; bases not matched to a gene: 9. The CDR3 has 14 amino acids. The CDR3 sequence is CASSPRTSYNEQFF. CDR3 in DNA: TGTGCCAGCAGCCCCAGGACTAGTTATAATGAGCAGTTCTTC.

This clonotype has a count of ten or more. The CDR3 coding sequence is TGTGCCAGCAGCAGGGCCGGGGAGCTGTTTTTT. This translates into CASSRAGELFF. The chain recombines TRBV9 with TRBJ2-2; no definite D call. Trimming took off 4 bases at V and 6 bases at J, with 4 bases between the two ends. This CDR3 is built from 11 residues. The germline gives CDR1 SGDLS, CDR2 YYNGEE.

The chain has TRBV9 and TRBJ1-1, with D possibly being TRBD1 (6 bases). Germline V CDR1 and CDR2: SGDLS, YYNGEE. There are 16 residues in the CDR3. V lost 0 bases to trimming and J lost 4 bases, with 16 bases between them. In nucleotides, the CDR3 is TGTGCCAGCAGCGTAGGGGCCGGGGGCGTCGGCACTGAAGCTTTCTTT. Translation: CASSVGAGGVGTEAFF.

This clonotype was seen only a few times. The chain has TRBV10-3 and TRBJ2-4; 8 nucleotides agree with TRBD2. CDR3 length equals 18 residues. Germline V gives CDR1 ENHRY, CDR2 SYGVKD. The V segment lost 2 bases and the J segment 3 bases; nucleotides outside the gene matches: 12. As DNA, the CDR3 is TGTGCCATCAGTGAGATCCCGGACGTTAGCGGGGACAAAAACATTCAGTACTTC. It is translated as CAISEIPDVSGDKNIQYF.

This clonotype was recorded at least ten times. This chain links TRBV20-1 with TRBJ2-1; 11 positions match TRBD2. CDR3 length: 17 amino acids. The V and J ends lost 1 base and 3 bases, in that order; junction bases with no gene match: 8. Germline CDR1 DFQATT, CDR2 SNEGSKA (reference sequence). The CDR3 loop is CSARGGLAGGGYNEQFF. CDR3 nucleotides: TGCAGTGCTAGAGGGGGGCTAGCGGGAGGTGGCTACAATGAGCAGTTCTTC.

This clonotype was seen repeatedly, ten times or more. This chain uses TRBV5-6 with TRBJ2-7, with D unresolved. V lost 1 base and J lost 3, with 11 bases in between. The CDR3 totals 14 residues. CDR1 is SGHDT, CDR2 YYEEEE, per germline. The chain's CDR3 is CASSLLLVDYEQYF. In DNA, the CDR3 is TGTGCCAGCAGCTTGCTTCTAGTCGACTACGAGCAGTACTTC.

This clonotype was counted many times. This chain links TRBV5-1 with TRBJ1-3, with a tentative D call TRBD1 (6 bases). Germline V gene data show CDR1 as SGHRS and CDR2 as YFSETQ. This CDR3 spans 17 amino acids. Trimming pared 0 bases from V and 3 bases from J, leaving 16 bases between. The CDR3 nucleotides read TGCGCCAGCAGCTTGGATCCCACAGGGTCTTATGGAAACACCATATATTTT. Amino acid sequence: CASSLDPTGSYGNTIYF.

The chain is built from TRBV28 and TRBJ2-7; 10 bases match TRBD2. The CDR3 is 17 amino acids. CDR1 MDHEN and CDR2 SYDVKM come from the germline V gene. V dropped 4 bases and J dropped 1; count of bases not matched to a gene: 10. CDR3 bases: TGTGCCAGCAGTTCTCCCGGACTAGCGGCTCTATCCTACGAGCAGTACTTC. Translation: CASSSPGLAALSYEQYF.

The chain couples TRBV11-1 to TRBJ2-2, with a tentative D call TRBD2 (5 bases). Germline values: CDR1 SGHAT, CDR2 FQDESV (reference sequence). With 3 bases removed from V and 4 bases from J, the gap between germline ends came to 12 bases. There are 15 residues in the CDR3. The CDR3 DNA follows: TGTGCCAGCAGCTTCGGCGCGGGCGCCACCGGGGAGCTGTTTTTT. Encoded protein: CASSFGAGATGELFF.

The V gene is TRBV29-1, the J gene TRBJ1-2, with a weak D call TRBD1 (6 bases). V was cut by 4 bases and J by 3 bases, with 9 bases left in between. The germline CDR1 and CDR2 sequences are SQVTM and ANQGSEA. The CDR3 totals 12 residues. The CDR3 coding sequence is TGCAGCGTTGTGGGGGCGCACTATGGCTACACCTTC. Its translation is CSVVGAHYGYTF.

This clonotype was seen repeatedly, ten times or more. The gene calls are TRBV19 and TRBJ2-1; 7 bases match TRBD2. The J segment lost 8 bases and the V segment lost 3 bases, leaving 10 bases of the junction unmatched. Germline assignment: CDR1 LNHDA and CDR2 SQIVND (reference sequence). CDR3 length: 15 amino acids. CDR3: CASSMMAGVRDEQFF. The CDR3 DNA follows: TGTGCCAGTAGTATGATGGCGGGAGTGAGGGATGAGCAGTTCTTC.

This clonotype was seen many times. This chain's CDR3 is CASSESSGEENYGYTF. For the CDR3, the DNA is TGTGCCAGCAGCGAAAGCTCTGGGGAGGAAAACTATGGCTACACCTTC. The chain uses TRBV7-9 and TRBJ1-2; no clear D gene. With 5 bases removed from V and 2 bases from J, the gap between germline ends came to 18 bases. Germline V gives CDR1 SEHNR, CDR2 FQNEAQ (reference sequence). The CDR3 contains 16 residues.

This clonotype was seen many times. The rearrangement links TRBV10-3 to TRBJ2-1; D gene ambiguous. Trimming took off 2 bases at V and 8 bases at J, with 4 bases between the two ends. Germline V CDR1 and CDR2: ENHRY, SYGVKD. There are 11 residues in the CDR3. The CDR3 here is CAISERYEQFF. The CDR3 DNA is TGTGCCATCAGTGAGAGGTATGAGCAGTTCTTC.

About this clonotype itself: A much larger clonotype is one base distant, so this may be a read error. J is TRBJ1-5 and V is TRBV7-2, with 7 nucleotides matching TRBD1. The CDR3 runs 15 residues. Per the germline V gene, CDR1 is SGHTA and CDR2 is FQGNSA. In nucleotides, the CDR3 is TGTGCCAGCAGCCGGACAGGTTATAGCAATCAGCCCCGGCATTTT. This gives the protein CASSRTGYSNQPRHF.

There are many counts of this clonotype. Written as DNA, the CDR3 is TGCAGTGTCCCGACCGGGACAGGGTCCACAGATACGCAGTATTTT. Translated: CSVPTGTGSTDTQYF. The chain links TRBV20-1 to TRBJ2-3, with TRBD1 matching over 9 bases. The CDR3 is 15 residues long. Germline CDR1 DFQATT, CDR2 SNEGSKA (reference sequence). With 7 bases clipped from V and 2 bases from J, the junction kept 10 bases outside the gene matches.

The gene calls are TRBV10-3 and TRBJ2-1, with 9 bases aligning to TRBD2. The CDR3 runs 16 residues. Germline CDR1 reads ENHRY; CDR2 reads SYGVKD. V gave up 10 bases and J gave up 4 bases; unmatched junction bases: 14. This chain's CDR3 is CASSRDSGSIYNEQFF. For the CDR3, the DNA is TGTGCCAGCAGCCGAGATAGCGGGAGTATTTACAATGAGCAGTTCTTC.